The rows below give T cell receptor beta chains drawn from one sample of a study of OX40 agonist ivuxolimab in advanced cancers. Sequencing used immunoSEQ multiplex PCR; TCRdb keeps in-frame clones, though not all of them. The sample holds tens of thousands of clones, more than 75% seen once. The sample here was CD4+ or CD8+ T cells sorted from blood, taken in a trial of the OX40 agonist ivuxolimab. Every receptor here comes from an adult with an advanced solid tumor such as melanoma, head and neck, liver or kidney cancer. The CDR3 runs from the conserved cysteine through the conserved F or W. The D gene is left open where the match is weak. Clone size, where shown, is once, few, many, or a class for clones that have expanded.

d_call: TRBD1; clone_size: .; cdr3_length: 13; j_call: TRBJ2-1; v_call: TRBV19; cdr3_nt: TGTGCCAGTATCGGACAGGGAAGGGTTGAGCAGTTCTTC; cdr3_aa: CASIGQGRVEQFF
d_call: .; clone_size: .; cdr3_length: 14; j_call: TRBJ1-6; v_call: TRBV6-5; cdr3_nt: TGTGCCAGCAGTTACGGGGGGGGGAGTTCACCCCTCCACTTT; cdr3_aa: CASSYGGGSSPLHF
d_call: TRBD1; clone_size: .; cdr3_length: 13; j_call: TRBJ2-7; v_call: TRBV19; cdr3_nt: TGTGCCAGTAGTATGACAGGGAAGTACGAGCAGTACTTC; cdr3_aa: CASSMTGKYEQYF
d_call: TRBD1; clone_size: .; cdr3_length: 14; j_call: TRBJ2-7; v_call: TRBV5-1; cdr3_nt: TGCGCCAGCAGACTCCGGGACAGGGGACACGAGCAGTACTTC; cdr3_aa: CASRLRDRGHEQYF
d_call: .; clone_size: .; cdr3_length: 9; j_call: TRBJ1-2; v_call: TRBV7-2; cdr3_nt: TGTGCCAGCGAGCGAGGCTACACCTTC; cdr3_aa: CASERGYTF
d_call: .; clone_size: .; cdr3_length: 15; j_call: TRBJ2-2; v_call: TRBV4-1; cdr3_nt: TGCGCCAGCAGCCAACTCCCCGGGATCACCGGGGAGCTGTTTTTT; cdr3_aa: CASSQLPGITGELFF
d_call: TRBD2; clone_size: .; cdr3_length: 17; j_call: TRBJ2-1; v_call: TRBV5-1; cdr3_nt: TGCGCCAGCAGCCTCCGACTAGCGGGTACTTACTACAATGAGCAGTTCTTC; cdr3_aa: CASSLRLAGTYYNEQFF
d_call: .; clone_size: .; cdr3_length: 14; j_call: TRBJ2-2; v_call: TRBV6-5; cdr3_nt: TGTGCCAGCACATTGGGGCGCCACACCGGGGAGCTGTTTTTT; cdr3_aa: CASTLGRHTGELFF
d_call: TRBD2; clone_size: .; cdr3_length: 15; j_call: TRBJ2-1; v_call: TRBV4-1; cdr3_nt: TGCGCCAGCAGCCAAGTTAGCGGGAGGGCCAATGAGCAGTTCTTC; cdr3_aa: CASSQVSGRANEQFF
d_call: TRBD2; clone_size: .; cdr3_length: 14; j_call: TRBJ2-7; v_call: TRBV18; cdr3_nt: TGTGCCAGCTCACCCCAGGTCGGGGAGGGCGAGCAGTACTTC; cdr3_aa: CASSPQVGEGEQYF
d_call: TRBD2; clone_size: .; cdr3_length: 19; j_call: TRBJ2-1; v_call: TRBV28; cdr3_nt: TGTGCCAGCAGTATCCCGGGACTAGCGGCCTCCTCGCCCTACAATGAGCAGTTCTTC; cdr3_aa: CASSIPGLAASSPYNEQFF
d_call: TRBD1; clone_size: few; cdr3_length: 15; j_call: TRBJ2-3; v_call: TRBV18; cdr3_nt: TGTGCCAGCTCCCAGACAGGGATACCCACAGATACGCAGTATTTT; cdr3_aa: CASSQTGIPTDTQYF
d_call: .; clone_size: .; cdr3_length: 14; j_call: TRBJ1-5; v_call: TRBV2; cdr3_nt: TGTGCCAGCAGTGACATTAGTAGGGATCAGCCCCAGCATTTT; cdr3_aa: CASSDISRDQPQHF
d_call: .; clone_size: .; cdr3_length: 13; j_call: TRBJ2-5; v_call: TRBV18; cdr3_nt: TGTGCCAGCTCACCACTCTCACAAGAGACCCAGTACTTC; cdr3_aa: CASSPLSQETQYF
d_call: TRBD1; clone_size: .; cdr3_length: 16; j_call: TRBJ1-1; v_call: TRBV5-4; cdr3_nt: TGTGCCAGCAGCCCCACCCAGGGGGTGGGGAACACTGAAGCTTTCTTT; cdr3_aa: CASSPTQGVGNTEAFF
d_call: TRBD1; clone_size: few; cdr3_length: 15; j_call: TRBJ2-7; v_call: TRBV7-9; cdr3_nt: TGTGCCAGCAGGTACCGCGGACAGGGTCCCTACGAGCAGTACTTC; cdr3_aa: CASRYRGQGPYEQYF
d_call: TRBD2; clone_size: .; cdr3_length: 13; j_call: TRBJ2-1; v_call: TRBV2; cdr3_nt: TGTGCCAGCAACCGGGAGGGCTACAATGAGCAGTTCTTC; cdr3_aa: CASNREGYNEQFF
d_call: .; clone_size: .; cdr3_length: 17; j_call: TRBJ1-2; v_call: TRBV5-1; cdr3_nt: TGCGCCAGCAGCTTGGTTGGGGGCCCTCGCGTCCACTATGGCTACACCTTC; cdr3_aa: CASSLVGGPRVHYGYTF
d_call: .; clone_size: few; cdr3_length: 12; j_call: TRBJ2-5; v_call: TRBV2; cdr3_nt: TGTGCCAGCAGTGAACATGGGGAGACCCAGTACTTC; cdr3_aa: CASSEHGETQYF
d_call: TRBD1; clone_size: .; cdr3_length: 13; j_call: TRBJ1-6; v_call: TRBV7-6; cdr3_nt: TGTGCCAGCAGCCCGGGACAGGGAACACCCCTCCACTTT; cdr3_aa: CASSPGQGTPLHF